The rows below give T cell receptor beta chains drawn from one sample of a study of T cells in localized non-small cell lung cancer. Sequencing used immunoSEQ multiplex PCR; TCRdb keeps in-frame clones, though not all of them. The sample includes some 13,000 clones, more than 70% of them seen just once. Sequenced here: peripheral blood, sampled before any cancer treatment. The receptors were sampled from a male donor older than 55 with stage III lung adenocarcinoma. The conserved cysteine and the conserved F or W are not part of the CDR3 here. Fields, in order: CDR3 protein, clone size, J gene, V gene. For some rows the clone size is stated as once, few or many, or as a class when expanded; others skip it.

ASSLGRGELF medium-sized TRBJ2-2 TRBV5-4
ASSEQGPRNYGYT NA TRBJ1-2 TRBV2
ASRPFPGTRPKKLF NA TRBJ1-4 TRBV2
ATSRLPLRGNSPLH NA TRBJ1-6 TRBV15
ASSSRGQGFNQPQH NA TRBJ1-5 TRBV5-5
ASTDWSSGNTIY NA TRBJ1-3 TRBV6-5
ASSMDLWGRLH NA TRBJ1-5 TRBV19
ASSIWGGGDEKLF NA TRBJ1-4 TRBV19
ASSLAATGLYGYT NA TRBJ1-2 TRBV7-6
ASSMGQPLREQY NA TRBJ2-7 TRBV19
ANDRDGLNTEAF few TRBJ1-1 TRBV2
ASSYGQMNTEAF NA TRBJ1-1 TRBV6-9
ASSDPGTSSYEQY NA TRBJ2-7 TRBV25-1
ASSFSDRFLETQY NA TRBJ2-5 TRBV5-1
AWSRQSYGYT NA TRBJ1-2 TRBV30
ASSYLPLAGITDTQY NA TRBJ2-3 TRBV27
ASSQGGLQARGYNEQF few TRBJ2-1 TRBV4-1
ASSSQRDQETQY once TRBJ2-5 TRBV5-4
SVEGENYEQY NA TRBJ2-7 TRBV29-1
ASSKEGGVYRVVSQPQH once TRBJ1-5 TRBV21-1
AWRRGRSFSGNTIY NA TRBJ1-3 TRBV30
ASRQQGLYNEQF NA TRBJ2-1 TRBV6-5
ATSVTPPYEQY NA TRBJ2-7 TRBV5-1
ASSLEGSYNSPLH NA TRBJ1-6 TRBV7-6
ASSFSGAYEQY few TRBJ2-7 TRBV27
AWRQWGGSGPLH NA TRBJ1-6 TRBV30
ASTRGTKNTEAF NA TRBJ1-1 TRBV7-6
ASGEYGYT NA TRBJ1-2 TRBV11-2
ASSWYYEQY NA TRBJ2-7 TRBV5-5
ASSERLAAYEQY NA TRBJ2-7 TRBV10-2
ASSQVGLAGGGSLRENEQF NA TRBJ2-1 TRBV4-1
ASSQNRGNGYT NA TRBJ1-2 TRBV11-2
ASAWAEANTGELF once TRBJ2-2 TRBV5-1
ASSLRHPSGGFSGANVLT NA TRBJ2-6 TRBV5-1
AWTLGSGHEKLF NA TRBJ1-4 TRBV30
ASSLTGNTGELF NA TRBJ2-2 TRBV7-7
ASSARTSGSYTDTQY NA TRBJ2-3 TRBV7-9
ASSWGTDYTEAF NA TRBJ1-1 TRBV5-1
ATSRRQGQDGYT NA TRBJ1-2 TRBV15
ASTEGGNQPQH NA TRBJ1-5 TRBV7-8
ASSERLADTDTQY NA TRBJ2-3 TRBV5-1
ASRAPARETQY NA TRBJ2-5 TRBV6-6
AWSRGQGSVTIY few TRBJ1-3 TRBV30
ASSEFGGRAGELF once TRBJ2-2 TRBV6-1
ASSLFRSNGNQPQH few TRBJ1-5 TRBV7-8
ASSTGLADTF NA TRBJ2-3 TRBV19
ASNGWTEYGYT NA TRBJ1-2 TRBV25-1
ASSDPGKQGGFGGYT few TRBJ1-2 TRBV6-4
ATSKNNPRGQETQY NA TRBJ2-5 TRBV15
ASSSDGGVSPLH few TRBJ1-6 TRBV5-5
ASSRSTNRQLGNYGYT once TRBJ1-2 TRBV5-4
ASSSNGRDVGRNTIY NA TRBJ1-3 TRBV11-2
ASSLGTGGQNSPLH NA TRBJ1-6 TRBV5-4